Listed here are 29 T cell receptor beta chains from one sample, sequenced in a study of technical replicates of blood from several donors. TCRdb's copy holds only in-frame clones and misses some; the assay was immunoSEQ multiplex PCR. This table has about 80,000 clones, 75% to 95% appearing once. Material: T cells isolated from PBMCs. The receptors derive from a human donor in good health.

V gene TRBV10-3 combines with J gene TRBJ2-5, with D possibly TRBD2 on 6 matching bases. The CDR3 is 13 amino acids. Per germline, CDR1 ENHRY and CDR2 SYGVKD. The V end was cut by 7 bases, the J end by 5 bases, with 14 bases between. CDR3 amino acids: CAITWGVWETQYF. CDR3 nucleotides: TGTGCCATCACTTGGGGGGTTTGGGAGACCCAGTACTTC.

The chain carries TRBV28 and TRBJ1-1; D remains unclear. The germline V and J ends were trimmed by 3 bases and 1 base, with 9 bases remaining between them. Germline values: CDR1 MDHEN, CDR2 SYDVKM. The CDR3 sequence is 14 residues long. CDR3 protein: CASSFPLWNTEAFF. As DNA, the CDR3 is TGTGCCAGCAGTTTTCCCTTGTGGAACACTGAAGCTTTCTTT.

V usage is TRBV5-1 and J usage is TRBJ2-7; D is perhaps TRBD1 (6 bases). The V and J ends lost 4 bases and 3 bases respectively, with 11 bases between them. Germline V gene data show CDR1 as SGHRS and CDR2 as YFSETQ. The CDR3 runs 13 residues. DNA for the CDR3: TGCGCCAGCAGCATCCGCAGGGGCTACGAGCAGTACTTC. It translates to CASSIRRGYEQYF.

J is TRBJ1-1 and V is TRBV5-6; D gene ambiguous. Trimming pared 2 bases from V and 3 bases from J, leaving 14 bases between. CDR1 is SGHDT and CDR2 is YYEEEE in the germline V gene. The CDR3 is 15 amino acids. CDR3 residues: CASSFLSGGDTEAFF. CDR3 DNA: TGTGCCAGCAGCTTTCTCTCCGGAGGAGACACTGAAGCTTTCTTT.

The V and J genes are TRBV9 and TRBJ1-5; no clear D gene. V lost 0 bases and J lost 5, with 12 bases in between. This CDR3 comprises 15 residues. Per the germline V gene, CDR1 is SGDLS and CDR2 is YYNGEE. The CDR3 loop reads CASSVGAVLYQPQHF. CDR3 nucleotides: TGTGCCAGCAGCGTAGGGGCAGTACTTTATCAGCCCCAGCATTTT. The full variable domain, its missing parts supplied by reference TRBV9 and TRBJ1-5, is DSGVTQTPKHLITATGQRVTLRCSPRSGDLSVYWYQQSLDQGLQFLIQYYNGEERAKGNILERFSAQQFPDLHSELNLSSLELGDSALYFCASSVGAVLYQPQHFGDGTRLSIL.

The rearrangement joins TRBV4-1 to TRBJ2-7; D call uncertain. CDR1 is MGHRA, CDR2 YSYEKL, per germline. The ends were cut back, 6 bases at V and 3 bases at J, with 18 bases in the middle. The CDR3 contains 15 residues. This chain's CDR3 is CASSSWASKNYEQYF. Written as DNA, the CDR3 is TGCGCCAGCAGTTCTTGGGCTTCCAAAAACTACGAGCAGTACTTC.

The rearrangement joins TRBV2 to TRBJ2-3, with D possibly being TRBD2 (6 bases). The CDR3 loop spans 13 amino acids. V was shortened by 6 bases and J by 5 bases, with 12 bases between the two germline ends. From germline, CDR1 is SNHLY and CDR2 FYNNEI. The CDR3, as DNA: TGTGCCAGCAGAGGGGACTGGGGAGATACGCAGTATTTT. Protein product: CASRGDWGDTQYF.

The chain has TRBV6-5 and TRBJ2-3; no reliable D call. V lost 5 bases, J lost 0 bases, and 6 bases lay in between. This CDR3 region has 13 residues. Germline loops: CDR1 MNHEY, CDR2 SVGAGI. CDR3 sequence (DNA): TGTGCCAGCAGTCTAGACAGCACAGATACGCAGTATTTT. Its translation: CASSLDSTDTQYF.

The gene calls are TRBV5-1 and TRBJ1-1; maybe TRBD1 (5 bases). The germline gives CDR1 SGHRS, CDR2 YFSETQ. V dropped 0 bases and J dropped 1 base, with 7 bases sitting between them. The CDR3 contains 14 residues. This CDR3 is CASSLAGGNTEAFF. In DNA form, the CDR3 reads TGCGCCAGCAGCTTGGCCGGGGGGAACACTGAAGCTTTCTTT. Drawing the rest from reference TRBV5-1 and TRBJ1-1, the complete variable domain is KAGVTQTPRYLIKTRGQQVTLSCSPISGHRSVSWYQQTPGQGLQFLFEYFSETQRNKGNFPGRFSGRQFSNSRSEMNVSTLELGDSALYLCASSLAGGNTEAFFGQGTRLTVV.

The CDR3 nucleotides are TGTGCCAGCAGTCTTACTAACTATGGCTACACCTTC. Protein: CASSLTNYGYTF. V is TRBV2 and J is TRBJ1-2; D not certain. Between the trimmed V and J ends, which lost 5 bases and 0 bases, there was a span of 4 bases. Germline loops: CDR1 SNHLY, CDR2 FYNNEI. The CDR3 sequence is 12 residues long.

This rearrangement joins TRBV4-1 to TRBJ2-1; 8 bases fit TRBD2. Germline trimming cut 2 bases from V and 10 bases from J; bases unmatched to any gene: 13. The CDR3 runs 16 residues. The germline gives CDR1 MGHRA, CDR2 YSYEKL. The CDR3: CASSQTLADAHREQFF. CDR3 nucleotides: TGCGCCAGCAGCCAAACACTAGCGGACGCCCATAGGGAGCAGTTCTTC.

The genes are TRBV27 and TRBJ2-5; 9 positions agree with TRBD2. CDR1 and CDR2 from the germline V gene are MNHEY and SMNVEV (reference sequence). Germline trimming cut 5 bases from V and 2 bases from J; bases unmatched to any gene: 6. CDR3 length: 15 amino acids. The CDR3 DNA is TGTGCCAGCAGTCGGCTAGCGGGAATACAAGAGACCCAGTACTTC. Encoded protein: CASSRLAGIQETQYF.

This clone was counted between two and nine times. The rearrangement links TRBV30 to TRBJ1-4; D is unresolved. V dropped 4 bases and J dropped 5 bases, with 8 bases sitting between them. Germline CDR1 reads GTSNPN; CDR2 reads SVGIG (reference sequence). CDR3 length: 12 amino acids. The CDR3 spells CAWTLENEKLFF. The CDR3 bases are TGTGCCTGGACATTGGAGAATGAAAAACTGTTTTTT.

This clone was picked up one time. The chain employs TRBV11-3 and TRBJ2-1; 10 positions agree with TRBD2. CDR1 is SGHNT and CDR2 is YENEEA in the germline V gene. Trimming removed 4 bases from V and 1 base from J; junction bases left unmatched: 10. The CDR3 consists of 18 residues. CDR3 DNA sequence: TGTGCCAGCAGCTGGGGCCTAGCGGGGGTAGGGTCCTACAATGAGCAGTTCTTC. Translation gives CASSWGLAGVGSYNEQFF.

This chain uses TRBV7-3 with TRBJ2-3, with 8 bases identical to TRBD2. Trimming removed 5 bases from V and 3 bases from J; junction bases left unmatched: 7. The germline V gene has CDR1 SGHTA and CDR2 FQGTGA. The CDR3 totals 15 residues. The CDR3 region has the DNA TGTGCCAGCAGCCTCGGGGGACTAGTTACAGATACGCAGTATTTT. Protein sequence: CASSLGGLVTDTQYF.

The chain carries TRBV15 and TRBJ2-1; tentatively, D is TRBD1 (5 bases). CDR1 and CDR2 (germline): LNHNV, YYDKDF (reference sequence). V lost 0 bases and J 9 bases, leaving 12 bases between the germline ends. The CDR3 is 14 residues long. CDR3 DNA sequence: TGTGCCACCAGCAGAGACCAGGGATTCAGTGAGCAGTTCTTC. Translation gives CATSRDQGFSEQFF.

The chain combines TRBV5-4 with TRBJ2-7; TRBD2 matches 10 bases. Trimming removed 4 bases from V and 4 bases from J; junction bases left unmatched: 8. CDR3 length equals 15 residues. Germline-derived CDR1 and CDR2 are SGHNT and YYREEE (reference sequence). In nucleotides, the CDR3 is TGTGCCAGCAGCCCTCAGGGACTAGCGATTTACGAGCAGTACTTC. This sequence encodes CASSPQGLAIYEQYF.

This clone was recorded once. The chain carries TRBV4-2 and TRBJ2-7, with 9 bases aligning to TRBD1. The CDR3 is 15 amino acids. Germline V gene sequence: CDR1 LGHNA, CDR2 YNFKEQ. The junction had 7 bases not matched to a gene; V was cut back by 4 bases and J by 3 bases. The CDR3 nucleotides read TGTGCCAGCAGCCCCCACCGGGACAGGGACTACGAGCAGTACTTC. It codes for CASSPHRDRDYEQYF.

This chain links TRBV9 with TRBJ1-5; 8 bases map to TRBD1. Germline CDR1 is SGDLS and CDR2 is YYNGEE. V trimming: 3 bases; J trimming: 4 bases; junction bases outside the gene matches: 9. This CDR3 contains 16 residues. The CDR3 nucleotides read TGTGCCAGCAGCGATGGACAGGGCAATTTGAATCAGCCCCAGCATTTT. This codes for CASSDGQGNLNQPQHF. The full variable domain, with the rest looked up from reference TRBV9 and TRBJ1-5, is DSGVTQTPKHLITATGQRVTLRCSPRSGDLSVYWYQQSLDQGLQFLIQYYNGEERAKGNILERFSAQQFPDLHSELNLSSLELGDSALYFCASSDGQGNLNQPQHFGDGTRLSIL.

The chain uses TRBV7-3 and TRBJ2-5, with 8 bases that match TRBD2. Trimming cost V 2 bases and J 5 bases; bases outside gene matches: 7. Germline loops: CDR1 SGHTA, CDR2 FQGTGA. The CDR3 is 15 amino acids. DNA for the CDR3: TGTGCCAGCAGCTTAGCGGGAGGACTTCTGGAGACCCAGTACTTC. Amino acids: CASSLAGGLLETQYF.

The rearrangement links TRBV5-1 to TRBJ1-2, with no clear D. Trimming removed 6 bases at V and 3 bases at J, with 12 bases between. There are 13 residues in the CDR3. Germline CDR1 and CDR2: SGHRS and YFSETQ. The CDR3 is CASNIRGDYGYTF. The CDR3 region has the DNA TGCGCCAGCAACATCCGAGGTGACTATGGCTACACCTTC.

The chain has TRBV7-9 and TRBJ2-5; a weak D match, TRBD1 (6 bases). The germline V gene encodes CDR1 SEHNR and CDR2 FQNEAQ (reference sequence). Trimming left V 5 bases short and J 4 bases short, with 17 bases between. This CDR3 has 15 amino acids. CDR3 nucleotides: TGTGCCAGCAGCATACTCCGGGACACGACAGAGACCCAGTACTTC. This encodes CASSILRDTTETQYF.

This chain joins TRBV18 and TRBJ2-1, with D tentatively TRBD1 (6 bases). This CDR3 contains 15 residues. Germline V gene sequence: CDR1 KGHSH, CDR2 LQKENI. V was clipped by 2 bases and J by 4 bases, with 12 bases between them. This CDR3 reads CASSPGYQGYNEQFF. The CDR3 nucleotides are TGTGCCAGCTCACCAGGCTACCAGGGGTACAATGAGCAGTTCTTC.

The chain joins TRBV11-2 to TRBJ2-2; TRBD1 matches 11 bases. Germline V gives CDR1 SGHAT, CDR2 FQNNGV. The V segment lost 2 bases and the J segment 1 base; nucleotides outside the gene matches: 3. This CDR3 contains 17 residues. As DNA, the CDR3 is TGTGCCAGCAGCTTATTTGGGACAGGGGGGAACACCGGGGAGCTGTTTTTT. Its protein is CASSLFGTGGNTGELFF. Full variable domain (rest looked up from reference TRBV11-2 and TRBJ2-2): EAGVAQSPRYKIIEKRQSVAFWCNPISGHATLYWYQQILGQGPKLLIQFQNNGVVDDSQLPKDRFSAERLKGVDSTLKIQPAKLEDSAVYLCASSLFGTGGNTGELFFGEGSRLTVL.

In its sample, this clone was seen once. The chain has TRBV2 and TRBJ2-7; D not resolved. The CDR3 covers 15 residues. Germline CDR1 SNHLY, CDR2 FYNNEI. With 6 bases removed from V and 0 bases from J, the gap between germline ends came to 15 bases. The CDR3 sequence is CASSPRQVLSYEQYF. DNA of the CDR3: TGTGCCAGCAGCCCCAGGCAGGTACTCTCCTACGAGCAGTACTTC.

This chain uses TRBV19 with TRBJ2-6; no clear D. The CDR3 is 15 residues long. CDR1 is LNHDA, CDR2 SQIVND, per germline (reference sequence). Trimming removed 3 bases at V and 2 bases at J, with 8 bases between. The CDR3 DNA reads as TGTGCCAGTAGTATTGGTCGGGCTGGGGCCAACGTCCTGACTTTC. Translating gives CASSIGRAGANVLTF.

The V gene is TRBV2, the J gene TRBJ2-7; D unresolved. Trimming took off 6 bases at V and 4 bases at J, with 10 bases between the two ends. Germline loops: CDR1 SNHLY, CDR2 FYNNEI. This CDR3 contains 12 residues. CDR3 sequence reads: CASSFYGYEQYF. DNA for the CDR3: TGTGCCAGCAGCTTCTACGGTTACGAGCAGTACTTC.

The V and J genes are TRBV9 and TRBJ2-3, with a tentative D call TRBD2 (6 bases). This CDR3 has 14 amino acids. The V end lost 5 bases, the J end lost 4 bases, and 14 bases lay between the germline ends. The germline V gene encodes CDR1 SGDLS and CDR2 YYNGEE. CDR3: CASRGREPADTQYF. In DNA form, the CDR3 reads TGTGCCAGCAGGGGACGGGAGCCGGCAGATACGCAGTATTTT.

A note on this clone: Other DNA variants within this sample encode the same CDR3. The rearrangement uses TRBV27 and TRBJ1-1; D uncertain. This CDR3 is 14 amino acids long. Germline values: CDR1 MNHEY, CDR2 SMNVEV (reference sequence). Between the trimmed V and J ends, which lost 3 bases and 2 bases, there was a span of 10 bases. The CDR3 region has the DNA TGTGCCAGCAGTTTTTCGCGGGGTAACACTGAAGCTTTCTTT. This translates into CASSFSRGNTEAFF.